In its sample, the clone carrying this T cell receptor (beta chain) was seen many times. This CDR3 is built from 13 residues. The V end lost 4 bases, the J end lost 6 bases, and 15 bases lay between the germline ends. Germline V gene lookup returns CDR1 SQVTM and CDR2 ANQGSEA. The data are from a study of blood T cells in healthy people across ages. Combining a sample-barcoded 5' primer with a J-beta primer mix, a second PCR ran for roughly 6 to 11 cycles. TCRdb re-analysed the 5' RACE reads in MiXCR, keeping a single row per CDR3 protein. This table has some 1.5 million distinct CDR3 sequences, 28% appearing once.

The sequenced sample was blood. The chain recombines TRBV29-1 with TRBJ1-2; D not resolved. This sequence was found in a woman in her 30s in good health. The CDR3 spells CSVVGQTGNGYTF. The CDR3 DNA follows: TGCAGCGTTGTGGGTCAGACGGGAAATGGCTACACCTTC.